The 28 T cell receptor beta chains given below trace back to one sample, sequenced in a study of blood T cell repertoires in COVID-19. Data came from immunoSEQ multiplex PCR; TCRdb stores just in-frame clones and leaves some out. This sample has roughly 150,000 clones; roughly 88% occur once, and the top ten carry roughly 28%. Source material: peripheral blood. Receptors were obtained from a human donor in a cohort sampled during active COVID-19.

The chain employs TRBV30 and TRBJ2-5, with D possibly being TRBD2 (5 bases). Trimming left V 0 bases short and J 9 bases short, with 11 bases between. Germline values: CDR1 GTSNPN, CDR2 SVGIG (reference sequence). This CDR3 is 12 amino acids long. The CDR3, as DNA: TGTGCCTGGAGTGTACGGGGTCAGTCCCAGTACTTC. Its protein is CAWSVRGQSQYF.

The rearrangement links TRBV6-5 to TRBJ2-7; TRBD1 agrees at 8 bases. Looked up from germline, CDR1 is MNHEY and CDR2 is SVGAGI. CDR3 size: 14 residues. V lost 4 bases to trimming and J lost 7 bases; unmatched junction nucleotides: 9. The DNA for the CDR3 is TGTGCCAGCAGTTTACGGACAGGGACGGGGGAGCAGTACTTC. Translated, it gives CASSLRTGTGEQYF.

The chain joins TRBV18 to TRBJ2-7; TRBD2 matches at 7 bases. From germline, CDR1 is KGHSH and CDR2 LQKENI. The CDR3 contains 14 residues. After removal of 0 bases from V and 7 bases from J, the junction contained 6 bases not matched to a gene. The CDR3 loop reads CASSPPSGVAEQYF. In DNA form, the CDR3 reads TGTGCCAGCTCACCACCGAGCGGGGTAGCGGAGCAGTACTTC.

The J gene is TRBJ1-1, the V gene TRBV6-5, with D unresolved. V was pared by 6 bases and J by 5 bases, with 13 bases between. Germline CDR1 MNHEY, CDR2 SVGAGI. The CDR3 is 13 amino acids. The CDR3 bases are TGTGCCAGCAGGGTGACCCAGGTTACTGAAGCTTTCTTT. It encodes CASRVTQVTEAFF.

Written as DNA, the CDR3 is TGTGCCAGCAGCTTCCAGGGGGTTAACACTGAAGCTTTCTTT. It encodes CASSFQGVNTEAFF. The V gene is TRBV11-2, the J gene TRBJ1-1, with 7 bases lining up with TRBD1. The length of the CDR3 is 14 residues. Germline V lookup: CDR1 SGHAT, CDR2 FQNNGV. The J segment lost 2 bases and the V segment lost 3 bases, leaving 3 bases of the junction unmatched. Complete variable domain (other parts from reference TRBV11-2 and TRBJ1-1): EAGVAQSPRYKIIEKRQSVAFWCNPISGHATLYWYQQILGQGPKLLIQFQNNGVVDDSQLPKDRFSAERLKGVDSTLKIQPAKLEDSAVYLCASSFQGVNTEAFFGQGTRLTVV.

The J gene is TRBJ1-5, the V gene TRBV12-5, with a tentative D call TRBD1 (6 bases). The CDR3 loop spans 15 amino acids. From germline, CDR1 is LGHNT and CDR2 FRNRAP. V gave up 5 bases and J gave up 3 bases, with 14 bases separating them. The CDR3 region is CASGQGIGHNQPQHF. The DNA of the CDR3 is TGTGCTAGTGGTCAGGGGATCGGGCACAATCAGCCCCAGCATTTT.

This rearrangement joins TRBV19 to TRBJ1-5; tentative D call: TRBD1 (5 bases). Trimming left V 4 bases short and J 2 bases short, with 18 bases between. Germline V gives CDR1 LNHDA, CDR2 SQIVND (reference sequence). This CDR3 is built from 17 residues. This CDR3 reads CASSRRGGKVGNQPQHF. CDR3 bases: TGTGCCAGTAGTAGACGGGGGGGGAAGGTGGGCAATCAGCCCCAGCATTTT.

This rearrangement joins TRBV29-1 to TRBJ2-3; D call uncertain. The V end lost 0 bases, the J end lost 2 bases, and 12 bases lay between the germline ends. In germline, CDR1 is SQVTM, CDR2 ANQGSEA. The CDR3 has 15 residues. The CDR3 reads CSVEENHILTDTQYF. In nucleotides, the CDR3 is TGCAGCGTTGAAGAGAACCACATCCTCACAGATACGCAGTATTTT.

This chain links TRBV9 with TRBJ1-1; 7 nucleotides match TRBD1. The germline V gene encodes CDR1 SGDLS and CDR2 YYNGEE. CDR3 size: 14 residues. J lost 4 bases, V lost 4 bases, and 7 bases had no gene match. CDR3 region: CASSPPTGITEAFF. The CDR3, as DNA: TGTGCCAGCAGCCCCCCGACAGGGATCACTGAAGCTTTCTTT.

The chain combines TRBV10-2 with TRBJ2-7; D may be TRBD1 (6 bases). The CDR3 totals 13 residues. Trimming removed 2 bases at V and 2 bases at J, with 7 bases between. Germline values: CDR1 WSHSY, CDR2 SAAADI. CDR3 sequence: CASSEGQTYEQYF. CDR3 nucleotide sequence: TGCGCCAGCAGTGAGGGACAGACCTACGAGCAGTACTTC.

The chain combines TRBV5-4 with TRBJ2-2, with 7 bases identical to TRBD2. The germline gives CDR1 SGHNT, CDR2 YYREEE (reference sequence). V shed 0 bases and J 4 bases; nucleotides not matched to a gene: 6. The CDR3 loop spans 16 amino acids. The CDR3 DNA reads as TGTGCCAGCAGCTTGGGTCTTTGGGGGGGCACCGGGGAGCTGTTTTTT. This encodes CASSLGLWGGTGELFF.

Only one count was recorded for this clone. The chain carries TRBV5-1 and TRBJ2-7, with 10 bases that match TRBD1. CDR1 and CDR2 from the germline V gene are SGHRS and YFSETQ. The CDR3 length is 17 residues. After removal of 0 bases from V and 0 bases from J, the junction contained 6 bases not matched to a gene. As DNA, the CDR3 is TGCGCCAGCAGCTTGGGGCCGACAGGGGGCTTCTCCTACGAGCAGTACTTC. Protein: CASSLGPTGGFSYEQYF.

This chain links TRBV15 with TRBJ2-1; 7 positions match TRBD2. The J segment lost 4 bases and the V segment lost 4 bases, leaving 10 bases of the junction unmatched. Germline values: CDR1 LNHNV, CDR2 YYDKDF (reference sequence). CDR3 length: 16 amino acids. The CDR3: CATSIGRDLIYNEQFF. For the CDR3, the DNA is TGTGCCACCAGCATTGGGAGGGACCTTATTTACAATGAGCAGTTCTTC.

This clone has just one count. V gene TRBV5-5 combines with J gene TRBJ2-5; no clear D. CDR1 and CDR2 from the germline V gene are SGHKS and YYEKEE (reference sequence). Trimming stripped 4 bases from V and 2 bases from J, with 9 bases between. The CDR3 spans 13 residues. The CDR3 bases are TGTGCCAGCAGCGGGCAGGCGCAAGAGACCCAGTACTTC. It is translated as CASSGQAQETQYF.

The rearrangement links TRBV4-1 to TRBJ2-7, with 9 bases fitting TRBD1. Germline loops: CDR1 MGHRA, CDR2 YSYEKL. The V segment lost 2 bases and the J segment 0 bases; nucleotides outside the gene matches: 2. The CDR3 length is 15 residues. The CDR3 reads CASSQKTGGSYEQYF. The DNA of the CDR3 is TGCGCCAGCAGCCAAAAGACAGGGGGCTCCTACGAGCAGTACTTC.

The V and J genes are TRBV2 and TRBJ2-7, with 7 bases matching TRBD1. Trimming at V came to 8 bases and at J to 3 bases, leaving 4 bases not matched to a gene. Germline lookup yields CDR1 SNHLY and CDR2 FYNNEI. The CDR3 contains 12 residues. CDR3 loop: CASWDSLYEQYF. CDR3 in DNA: TGTGCCAGCTGGGACAGCCTCTACGAGCAGTACTTC.

This chain links TRBV19 with TRBJ2-3; 8 bases fit TRBD1. From germline, CDR1 is LNHDA and CDR2 SQIVND (reference sequence). This CDR3 has 15 amino acids. Trimming cost V 6 bases and J 1 base; bases outside gene matches: 6. CDR3 DNA sequence: TGTGCCAGTAGGGACAGGGTGTGGGGCACAGATACGCAGTATTTT. This gives the protein CASRDRVWGTDTQYF.

This clone was seen just once. V is TRBV7-9 and J is TRBJ2-7, with TRBD1 identical over 10 bases. Trimming at V came to 8 bases and at J to 2 bases, leaving 0 bases not matched to a gene. The CDR3 extends over 12 amino acids. Germline-derived CDR1 and CDR2 are SEHNR and FQNEAQ (reference sequence). The CDR3 coding sequence is TGTGCCAGCGGACAGGGGGCCTACGAGCAGTACTTC. This sequence encodes CASGQGAYEQYF.

CDR3 loop: CASSVRVPRSPLHF. The CDR3 region has the DNA TGTGCCAGCAGTGTACGGGTCCCACGATCACCCCTCCACTTT. The rearrangement uses TRBV2 and TRBJ1-6; D uncertain. The CDR3 consists of 14 residues. V lost 4 bases and J 10 bases, leaving 14 bases between the germline ends. Germline values: CDR1 SNHLY, CDR2 FYNNEI.

This chain connects TRBV2 to TRBJ2-1; perhaps TRBD1 as D (5 bases). This CDR3 is built from 16 residues. V gave up 0 bases and J gave up 0 bases, with 9 bases separating them. CDR1 is SNHLY, CDR2 FYNNEI, per germline. The CDR3 sequence is CASSEAGRGSYNEQFF. CDR3 coding DNA: TGTGCCAGCAGTGAAGCGGGTAGGGGCTCCTACAATGAGCAGTTCTTC.

The V call is TRBV25-1, the J call TRBJ2-7; tentatively, D is TRBD1 (6 bases). Germline-derived CDR1 and CDR2 are MGHDK and SYGVNS. The V and J ends lost 7 bases and 0 bases respectively, with 10 bases between them. This CDR3 has 13 residues. CDR3 in amino acids: CASKGDNSYEQYF. The CDR3 DNA follows: TGTGCCAGCAAGGGGGACAACTCCTACGAGCAGTACTTC.

The V call is TRBV7-8, the J call TRBJ2-5; D unclear. Germline V gene lookup returns CDR1 SGHVS and CDR2 FQNEAQ. V was shortened by 5 bases and J by 5 bases, with 12 bases between the two germline ends. The length of the CDR3 is 13 residues. The CDR3 DNA is TGTGCCAGCAGCCCCCGCCGGTATGAGACCCAGTACTTC. It encodes CASSPRRYETQYF.

The J gene is TRBJ2-3, the V gene TRBV19; D is perhaps TRBD1 (6 bases). Looked up from germline, CDR1 is LNHDA and CDR2 is SQIVND (reference sequence). Trimming removed 5 bases at V and 0 bases at J, with 15 bases between. The CDR3 is 16 amino acids. CDR3 DNA sequence: TGTGCCAGTAGTGGCGACAGGATTTGGAGCACAGATACGCAGTATTTT. Its translation: CASSGDRIWSTDTQYF.

The chain carries TRBV27 and TRBJ1-4; D gene ambiguous. Germline loops: CDR1 MNHEY, CDR2 SMNVEV (reference sequence). Trimming stripped 0 bases from V and 4 bases from J, with 3 bases between. The CDR3 loop spans 13 amino acids. The CDR3: CASSLSFNEKLFF. DNA for the CDR3: TGTGCCAGCAGTTTATCCTTTAATGAAAAACTGTTTTTT.

This chain joins TRBV3-1 (or the pseudogene TRBV3-2) and TRBJ2-7, with 10 bases aligning to TRBD1. V was pared by 4 bases and J by 7 bases, with 10 bases of the junction left unmatched. The CDR3 extends over 15 amino acids. CDR1 LGHDT and CDR2 YNNKEL come from the germline V gene (reference sequence). In DNA form, the CDR3 reads TGTGCCAGCAGCCGTAGACAGGGGGCGTGTGGGGAGCAGTACTTC. Residues: CASSRRQGACGEQYF.

V and J are TRBV2 and TRBJ2-7, with 8 bases identical to TRBD2. V shed 6 bases, J shed 1 base, and the junction held 2 bases outside the gene matches. CDR3 size: 13 residues. CDR1 SNHLY and CDR2 FYNNEI come from the germline V gene. This CDR3 reads CASSLAGSYEQYF. The CDR3 DNA sequence: TGTGCCAGCAGCTTAGCGGGGTCCTACGAGCAGTACTTC.

Here the CDR3 DNA reads TGTGCCAGCAGGTGGGGACAGGGACTATACTCTGGAAACACCATATATTTT. This gives the protein CASRWGQGLYSGNTIYF. The chain couples TRBV27 to TRBJ1-3; 9 bases line up with TRBD1. Germline CDR1 and CDR2: MNHEY and SMNVEV (reference sequence). V lost 6 bases to trimming and J lost 0 bases; unmatched junction nucleotides: 9. The CDR3 spans 17 residues.

CDR3 region: CASSSLTGIRQPQHF. The CDR3 DNA is TGTGCCAGCAGCTCGCTTACAGGGATAAGGCAGCCCCAGCATTTT. The chain combines TRBV7-2 with TRBJ1-5, with D possibly TRBD1 on 6 matching bases. CDR3 size: 15 residues. V was trimmed by 4 bases and J by 7 bases, leaving 17 bases between them. Per the germline V gene, CDR1 is SGHTA and CDR2 is FQGNSA.